This TCR beta chain stems from a study of blood T cells in healthy people across ages. Study-wide results and limits: Among T cells, TCR beta diversity per million cells dropped roughly linearly as age rose. Donors of long life had a larger count of naive CD4+ cells and greater diversity than aged donors.

Primed by a sample-barcoded 5' primer and a J-beta primer mix, a second PCR proceeded for 7 to 11 cycles. TCRdb analysed the 5' RACE reads with MiXCR anew, one entry per CDR3 protein. The table lists 580,000 or so distinct CDR3 sequences, around half of them singletons. This clonotype was observed at least ten times. Its cognate antigen is unknown. With V trimmed by 4 bases and J by 4 bases, 6 bases remained unmatched. From germline, CDR1 is SQVTM and CDR2 ANQGSEA. The CDR3 runs to 14 residues. The sequenced sample consisted of blood. The V and J genes are TRBV29-1 and TRBJ2-3; 9 nucleotides align to TRBD2. The sequence derives from an older man in good health. The CDR3 loop is CSVVRRGGSDTQYF. CDR3 sequence (DNA): TGCAGCGTTGTTCGGCGGGGGGGCTCAGATACGCAGTATTTT.